One sample yielded the 31 T cell receptor beta chains listed below, sequenced in a study of cytomegalovirus exposure and HLA in healthy donors. The PCR employed 60 Vbeta primers together with 13 Jbeta primers. TCRdb keeps only in-frame clones here, not all; method: immunoSEQ multiplex PCR. The sample carries 130,000 to 150,000 clones, 60% to 80% recorded once. The specimen was PBMCs. The receptors stem from a woman aged 30 to 39 in good health and CMV-seronegative.

The rearrangement links TRBV18 to TRBJ2-7; the D gene is possibly TRBD1 (6 bases). Trimming shortened V by 0 bases and J by 6 bases, and 9 bases separated the two germline ends. CDR1 is KGHSH and CDR2 is LQKENI in the germline V gene. The CDR3 has 13 amino acids. CDR3 in DNA: TGTGCCAGCTCACCACCGGGGGCGGGCGAGCAGTACTTC. Encoded protein: CASSPPGAGEQYF.

The genes are TRBV10-1 and TRBJ1-1; D uncertain. The length of the CDR3 is 14 residues. Per germline, CDR1 WNHNN and CDR2 SYGVQD (reference sequence). V gave up 4 bases and J gave up 1 base, with 10 bases separating them. The CDR3: CASSVKAGNTEAFF. The CDR3 DNA reads TGCGCCAGCAGTGTCAAAGCCGGGAACACTGAAGCTTTCTTT.

The gene calls are TRBV6-1 and TRBJ1-1; 10 bases agree with TRBD1. The CDR3 extends over 15 amino acids. CDR1 and CDR2 from the germline V gene are MNHNS and SASEGT. J gave up 3 bases and V 8 bases, and 9 bases lay outside the gene matches. The CDR3 protein is CASQDRGRGYTEAFF. CDR3 in DNA: TGTGCCAGCCAAGACAGGGGGCGCGGGTACACTGAAGCTTTCTTT.

V usage is TRBV7-9 and J usage is TRBJ1-2; D gene unclear. The V and J ends lost 5 bases and 0 bases respectively, with 19 bases between them. The CDR3 is 17 amino acids. Germline V CDR1 and CDR2: SEHNR, FQNEAQ (reference sequence). The CDR3 loop reads CASSPRNSPRANYGYTF. CDR3 bases: TGTGCCAGCAGCCCCCGGAACAGCCCAAGAGCTAACTATGGCTACACCTTC.

The chain joins TRBV11-3 to TRBJ1-1, with D unclear. Trimming shortened V by 5 bases and J by 1 base, and 11 bases separated the two germline ends. CDR1 and CDR2 from the germline V gene are SGHNT and YENEEA. The CDR3 covers 14 residues. CDR3 protein: CASSPGGPNTEAFF. The CDR3 coding sequence is TGTGCCAGCAGCCCTGGAGGGCCGAACACTGAAGCTTTCTTT. Supplemented by reference TRBV11-3 and TRBJ1-1, the full variable domain reads EAGVVQSPRYKIIEKKQPVAFWCNPISGHNTLYWYLQNLGQGPELLIRYENEEAVDDSQLPKDRFSAERLKGVDSTLKIQPAELGDSAVYLCASSPGGPNTEAFFGQGTRLTVV.

This chain connects TRBV7-7 to TRBJ2-2, with a weak D call TRBD1 (5 bases). The CDR3 consists of 14 residues. Germline V gives CDR1 SSHAT, CDR2 FNYEAQ (reference sequence). Deletions cut 5 bases from V and 1 base from J, with 8 bases between. The CDR3 DNA follows: TGTGCCAGCAGCCCCGACAGGAACACCGGGGAGCTGTTTTTT. It is translated as CASSPDRNTGELFF.

This clone was recorded a few times. This chain joins TRBV28 and TRBJ2-5, with TRBD1 matching 10 bases. CDR1 MDHEN and CDR2 SYDVKM come from the germline V gene. The CDR3 is 15 residues long. Trimming at V came to 3 bases and at J to 3 bases, leaving 4 bases not matched to a gene. The CDR3 is CASSLSGTGEETQYF. The CDR3 DNA follows: TGTGCCAGCAGTTTGTCCGGGACAGGGGAAGAGACCCAGTACTTC.

This clone was seen a single time. The chain carries TRBV7-7 and TRBJ2-7; weak D call: TRBD1 (6 bases). From germline, CDR1 is SSHAT and CDR2 FNYEAQ (reference sequence). V dropped 8 bases and J dropped 2 bases, with 19 bases sitting between them. The length of the CDR3 is 15 residues. CDR3 DNA: TGTGCCAGCCGAGAGGTTGGGACACGAGCCTACGAGCAGTACTTC. This encodes CASREVGTRAYEQYF.

The chain uses TRBV13 and TRBJ1-1, with 9 bases lining up with TRBD1. The germline V gene has CDR1 PRHDT and CDR2 FYEKMQ (reference sequence). V gave up 5 bases and J gave up 6 bases; unmatched junction bases: 10. This CDR3 has 15 amino acids. In DNA, the CDR3 is TGTGCCAGCAGCCCCCGGGGTAGGGACAGGGCTGAAGCTTTCTTT. It encodes CASSPRGRDRAEAFF.

The V call is TRBV25-1, the J call TRBJ1-1; 8 bases match TRBD1. V lost 2 bases, J lost 1 base, and 3 bases stayed unmatched. The CDR3 loop spans 15 amino acids. Looked up from germline, CDR1 is MGHDK and CDR2 is SYGVNS. CDR3 loop: CASSENRGWNTEAFF. CDR3 DNA sequence: TGTGCCAGCAGTGAAAACAGGGGGTGGAACACTGAAGCTTTCTTT.

The table lists this clone with a few counts. V gene TRBV29-1 combines with J gene TRBJ2-4; no definite D call. CDR1 is SQVTM, CDR2 ANQGSEA, per germline. The V end was cut by 5 bases, the J end by 7 bases, with 27 bases between. The CDR3 is 17 amino acids. The CDR3 region is CSVRLYLSSVAMNIQYF. In DNA form, the CDR3 reads TGCAGCGTTAGACTCTACCTATCTTCTGTTGCCATGAACATTCAGTACTTC.

This chain links TRBV5-1 with TRBJ1-1, with 9 bases aligning to TRBD1. This CDR3 has 14 residues. J gave up 8 bases and V 0 bases, and 5 bases lay outside the gene matches. CDR1 is SGHRS, CDR2 YFSETQ, per germline. The CDR3 reads CASSLATGTGEAFF. CDR3 DNA sequence: TGCGCCAGCAGCTTGGCGACCGGGACAGGGGAAGCTTTCTTT.

The chain carries TRBV15 and TRBJ2-2; 8 bases are a match to TRBD2. The CDR3 consists of 15 residues. V lost 8 bases, J lost 6 bases, and 11 bases stayed unmatched. From germline, CDR1 is LNHNV and CDR2 YYDKDF (reference sequence). The CDR3 bases are TGTGCCACCGCTATCGGGGGGGGGCTGTCCGGGGAGCTGTTTTTT. Translation: CATAIGGGLSGELFF.

The chain recombines TRBV6-1 with TRBJ2-7, with D possibly being TRBD1 (5 bases). V lost 9 bases and J lost 3, with 6 bases in between. This CDR3 contains 10 residues. Germline loops: CDR1 MNHNS, CDR2 SASEGT. The CDR3: CASRGYEQYF. The CDR3 DNA is TGTGCCAGTAGGGGCTACGAGCAGTACTTC.

V usage is TRBV7-9 and J usage is TRBJ1-2, with D maybe TRBD1 (6 bases). Trimming removed 0 bases from V and 5 bases from J, with 13 bases in between. Germline CDR1 is SEHNR and CDR2 is FQNEAQ (reference sequence). The CDR3 spans 15 residues. CDR3 residues: CASSLAGGAKYGYTF. DNA for the CDR3: TGTGCCAGCAGCTTAGCTGGGGGGGCGAAGTATGGCTACACCTTC.

This chain joins TRBV6-5 and TRBJ1-1; D ambiguous. This CDR3 region has 16 residues. Germline V gives CDR1 MNHEY, CDR2 SVGAGI. V was shortened by 0 bases and J by 14 bases, with 25 bases between the two germline ends. The CDR3: CASSYSTFSRPGSLFF. The DNA for the CDR3 is TGTGCCAGCAGTTACTCGACGTTCTCCCGGCCCGGGAGCCTCTTCTTT.

This chain joins TRBV5-4 and TRBJ1-6, with 9 bases aligning to TRBD1. Germline assignment: CDR1 SGHNT and CDR2 YYREEE (reference sequence). This CDR3 is 15 amino acids long. V shed 4 bases, J shed 7 bases, and the junction held 6 bases outside the gene matches. CDR3 loop: CASSPGQGNNSPLHF. The DNA for the CDR3 is TGTGCCAGCAGCCCAGGACAGGGGAACAATTCACCCCTCCACTTT.

This chain joins TRBV19 and TRBJ2-6; no firm D call. With 3 bases removed from V and 1 base from J, the gap between germline ends came to 10 bases. Germline V gene lookup returns CDR1 LNHDA and CDR2 SQIVND (reference sequence). The CDR3 sequence is 16 residues long. DNA for the CDR3: TGTGCCAGTAGTATCCCCCGGAGATCTGGGGCCAACGTCCTGACTTTC. It specifies CASSIPRRSGANVLTF.

The V gene is TRBV28, the J gene TRBJ1-6, with 7 nucleotides matching TRBD1. V shed 8 bases, J shed 7 bases, and the junction held 5 bases outside the gene matches. The CDR3 consists of 13 residues. Germline V gene lookup returns CDR1 MDHEN and CDR2 SYDVKM. The CDR3 is CASLGQLNSPLHF. CDR3 bases: TGTGCCAGCCTGGGACAGCTAAATTCACCCCTCCACTTT.

This clone was observed a single time. This chain joins TRBV2 and TRBJ2-3; the match to TRBD2 covers 7 bases. The CDR3 loop spans 12 amino acids. From germline, CDR1 is SNHLY and CDR2 FYNNEI. J lost 5 bases, V lost 11 bases, and 7 bases had no gene match. CDR3 residues: CAGGLDVDTQYF. The CDR3 region has the DNA TGTGCCGGAGGACTAGATGTAGATACGCAGTATTTT.

This chain uses TRBV7-3 with TRBJ1-1, with D maybe TRBD1 (5 bases). The V end lost 5 bases, the J end lost 4 bases, and 11 bases lay between the germline ends. Germline CDR1 SGHTA, CDR2 FQGTGA. The CDR3 runs to 13 residues. DNA for the CDR3: TGTGCCAGCAGCCCTTGGGGGGGCACTGAAGCTTTCTTT. It translates to CASSPWGGTEAFF.

The DNA of the CDR3 is TGTGCCAGCAGCCCAGGGACAGGGGGGAGCTCCTATAATTCACCCCTCCACTTT. The encoded protein is CASSPGTGGSSYNSPLHF. This rearrangement joins TRBV13 to TRBJ1-6; 11 bases are shared with TRBD1. This CDR3 comprises 18 residues. In germline, CDR1 is PRHDT, CDR2 FYEKMQ (reference sequence). V gave up 5 bases and J gave up 0 bases; unmatched junction bases: 6.

The chain combines TRBV30 with TRBJ2-7, with 8 bases that match TRBD1. V lost 0 bases to trimming and J lost 3 bases; unmatched junction nucleotides: 4. The length of the CDR3 is 14 residues. The germline CDR1 and CDR2 sequences are GTSNPN and SVGIG (reference sequence). Here the CDR3 reads CAWSVSGGYYEQYF. For the CDR3, the DNA is TGTGCCTGGAGTGTGTCAGGGGGCTACTACGAGCAGTACTTC.

This clone was seen just once. The identical CDR3 is also encoded by other nucleotide sequences in the sample. CDR3 in DNA: TGTGCCAGCAGTGAAGGAGGTAGCTCTGGAAACACCATATATTTT. Translating it yields CASSEGGSSGNTIYF. The chain links TRBV2 to TRBJ1-3; D ambiguous. The V and J ends lost 1 base and 0 bases respectively, with 7 bases between them. Germline V gene data show CDR1 as SNHLY and CDR2 as FYNNEI. The CDR3 is 15 residues long.

The J gene is TRBJ1-5, the V gene TRBV5-6; 7 nucleotides match TRBD1. The CDR3 is 16 amino acids. Germline CDR1 is SGHDT and CDR2 is YYEEEE. The trim removed 4 bases at V and 2 bases at J, leaving 9 bases unmatched. The CDR3 bases are TGTGCCAGCAGCCGAAGACAGGGATTGGGCAATCAGCCCCAGCATTTT. It specifies CASSRRQGLGNQPQHF. The whole variable domain, filled in from reference TRBV5-6 and TRBJ1-5, reads DAGVTQSPTHLIKTRGQQVTLRCSPKSGHDTVSWYQQALGQGPQFIFQYYEEEERQRGNFPDRFSGHQFPNYSSELNVNALLLGDSALYLCASSRRQGLGNQPQHFGDGTRLSIL.

This chain connects TRBV2 to TRBJ1-5, with 8 bases matching TRBD1. Per germline, CDR1 SNHLY and CDR2 FYNNEI. The trim removed 7 bases at V and 5 bases at J, leaving 10 bases unmatched. This CDR3 has 15 residues. CDR3 amino acids: CASNRPGQDDQPQHF. DNA of the CDR3: TGTGCCAGCAATCGACCGGGACAGGACGATCAGCCCCAGCATTTT.

This chain links TRBV6-5 with TRBJ1-5; a weak D match, TRBD1 (6 bases). The germline V and J ends were trimmed by 5 bases and 5 bases, with 10 bases remaining between them. Germline CDR1 reads MNHEY; CDR2 reads SVGAGI. This CDR3 is 13 amino acids long. The CDR3 loop is CASSVGGDQPQHF. CDR3 coding DNA: TGTGCCAGCAGTGTAGGGGGAGATCAGCCCCAGCATTTT.

V gene TRBV9 combines with J gene TRBJ1-1; the D is unclear. The CDR3 runs to 14 residues. The V and J ends lost 4 bases and 4 bases respectively, with 14 bases between them. Germline CDR1 and CDR2: SGDLS and YYNGEE. The CDR3 reads CASSSAGRGTEAFF. The CDR3 DNA is TGTGCCAGCAGCTCCGCGGGCCGGGGCACTGAAGCTTTCTTT.

The J gene is TRBJ1-1, the V gene TRBV30; the D gene is possibly TRBD1 (5 bases). Trimming removed 3 bases at V and 4 bases at J, with 18 bases between. This CDR3 has 15 amino acids. CDR1 is GTSNPN, CDR2 SVGIG, per germline (reference sequence). The CDR3 DNA sequence: TGTGCCTGGAGCGGCGGGGGAAGATGGGGCACTGAAGCTTTCTTT. As protein: CAWSGGGRWGTEAFF.

The genes are TRBV5-6 and TRBJ1-1; 7 bases fit TRBD1. Germline trimming cut 7 bases from V and 1 base from J; bases unmatched to any gene: 7. The CDR3 is 14 amino acids. The germline V gene has CDR1 SGHDT and CDR2 YYEEEE. The DNA for the CDR3 is TGTGCCAGCGCTACAGGGGAAGGGAACACTGAAGCTTTCTTT. Its protein product is CASATGEGNTEAFF.

This chain joins TRBV4-1 and TRBJ1-5, with TRBD1 as a possible D gene (5 bases). The V and J ends lost 4 bases and 2 bases respectively, with 9 bases between them. The CDR3 has 14 residues. Germline V gene lookup returns CDR1 MGHRA and CDR2 YSYEKL. The CDR3 loop reads CASSLKTGNQPQHF. As DNA, the CDR3 is TGCGCCAGCAGCCTAAAGACAGGCAATCAGCCCCAGCATTTT.